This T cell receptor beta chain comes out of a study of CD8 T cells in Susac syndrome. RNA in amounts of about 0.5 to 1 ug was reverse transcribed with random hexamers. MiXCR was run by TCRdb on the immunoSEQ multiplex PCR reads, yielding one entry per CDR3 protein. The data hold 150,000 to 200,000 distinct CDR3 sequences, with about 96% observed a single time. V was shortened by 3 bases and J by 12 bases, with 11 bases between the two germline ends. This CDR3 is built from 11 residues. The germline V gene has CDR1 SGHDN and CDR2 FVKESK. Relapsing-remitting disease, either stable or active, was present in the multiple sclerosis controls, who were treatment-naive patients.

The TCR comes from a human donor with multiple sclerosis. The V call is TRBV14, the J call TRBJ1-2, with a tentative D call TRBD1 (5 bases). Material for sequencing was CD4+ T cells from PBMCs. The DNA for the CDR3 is TGTGCCAGCAGCCATGGGGGTCGGCACACCTTC. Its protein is CASSHGGRHTF.